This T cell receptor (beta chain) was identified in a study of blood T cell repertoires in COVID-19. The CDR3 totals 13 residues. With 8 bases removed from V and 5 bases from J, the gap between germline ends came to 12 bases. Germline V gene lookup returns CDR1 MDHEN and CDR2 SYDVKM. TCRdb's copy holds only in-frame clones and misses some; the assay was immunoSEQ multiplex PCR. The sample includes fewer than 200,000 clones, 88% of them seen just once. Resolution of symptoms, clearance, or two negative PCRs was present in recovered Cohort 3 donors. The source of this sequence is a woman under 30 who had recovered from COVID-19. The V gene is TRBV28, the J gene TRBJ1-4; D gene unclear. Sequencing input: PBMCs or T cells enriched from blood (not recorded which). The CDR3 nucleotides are TGTGCCAGCGTCGACGGAGGAAATGAAAAACTGTTTTTT. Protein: CASVDGGNEKLFF.